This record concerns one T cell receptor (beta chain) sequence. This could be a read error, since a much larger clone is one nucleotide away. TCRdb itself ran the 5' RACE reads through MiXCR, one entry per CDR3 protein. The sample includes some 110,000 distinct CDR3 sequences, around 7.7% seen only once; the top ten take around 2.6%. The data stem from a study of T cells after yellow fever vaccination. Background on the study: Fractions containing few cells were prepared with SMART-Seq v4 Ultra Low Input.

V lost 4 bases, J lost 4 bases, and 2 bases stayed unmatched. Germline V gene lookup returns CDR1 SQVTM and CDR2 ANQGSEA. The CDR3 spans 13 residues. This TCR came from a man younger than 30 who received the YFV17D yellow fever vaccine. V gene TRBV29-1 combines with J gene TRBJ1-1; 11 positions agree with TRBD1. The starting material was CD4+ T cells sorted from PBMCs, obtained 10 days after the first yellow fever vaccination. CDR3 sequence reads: CSVGDRGITEAFF. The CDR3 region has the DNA TGCAGCGTTGGGGACAGGGGGATCACTGAAGCTTTCTTT.